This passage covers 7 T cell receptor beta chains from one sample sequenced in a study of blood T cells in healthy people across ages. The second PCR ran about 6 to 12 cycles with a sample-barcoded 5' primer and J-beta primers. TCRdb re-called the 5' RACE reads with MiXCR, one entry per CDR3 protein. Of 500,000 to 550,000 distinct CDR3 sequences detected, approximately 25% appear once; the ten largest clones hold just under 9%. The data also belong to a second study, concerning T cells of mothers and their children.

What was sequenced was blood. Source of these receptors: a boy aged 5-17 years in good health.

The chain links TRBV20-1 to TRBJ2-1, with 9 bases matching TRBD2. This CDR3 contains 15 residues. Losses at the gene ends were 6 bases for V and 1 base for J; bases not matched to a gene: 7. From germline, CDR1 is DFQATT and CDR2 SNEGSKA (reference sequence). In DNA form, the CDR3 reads TGCAGTGCGCTTCCCACTAGCGGGTCCTACAATGAGCAGTTCTTC. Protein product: CSALPTSGSYNEQFF.

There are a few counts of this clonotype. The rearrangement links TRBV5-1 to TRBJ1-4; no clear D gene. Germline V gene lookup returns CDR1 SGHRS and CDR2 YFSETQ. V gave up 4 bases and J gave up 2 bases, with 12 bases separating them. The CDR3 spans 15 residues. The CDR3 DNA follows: TGCGCCAGCAGCCAACGAACGGGGACTAATGAAAAACTGTTTTTT. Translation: CASSQRTGTNEKLFF.

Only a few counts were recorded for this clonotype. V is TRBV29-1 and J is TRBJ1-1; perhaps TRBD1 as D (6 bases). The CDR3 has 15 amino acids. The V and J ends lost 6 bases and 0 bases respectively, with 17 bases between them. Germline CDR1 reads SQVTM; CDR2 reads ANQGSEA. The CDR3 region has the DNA TGCAGCGTCCGAGGACAGCTCAGGATGAACACTGAAGCTTTCTTT. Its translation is CSVRGQLRMNTEAFF.

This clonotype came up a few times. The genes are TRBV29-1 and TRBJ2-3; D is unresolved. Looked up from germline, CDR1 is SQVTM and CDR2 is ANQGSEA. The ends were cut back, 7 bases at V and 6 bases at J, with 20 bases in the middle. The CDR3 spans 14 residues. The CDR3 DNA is TGCAGCGCTACTTTCGGGCCCAACTACGATACGCAGTATTTT. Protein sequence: CSATFGPNYDTQYF.

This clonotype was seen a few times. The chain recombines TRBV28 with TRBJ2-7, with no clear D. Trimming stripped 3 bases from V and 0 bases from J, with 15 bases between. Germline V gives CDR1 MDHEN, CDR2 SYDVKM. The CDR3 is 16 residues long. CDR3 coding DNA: TGTGCCAGCAGTTTCCACCGACGGACGAGCTCCTACGAGCAGTACTTC. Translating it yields CASSFHRRTSSYEQYF.

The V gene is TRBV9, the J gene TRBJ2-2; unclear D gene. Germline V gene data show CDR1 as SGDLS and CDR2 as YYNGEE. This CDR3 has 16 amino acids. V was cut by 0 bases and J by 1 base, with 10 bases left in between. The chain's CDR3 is CASSVAKVRNTGELFF. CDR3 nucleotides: TGTGCCAGCAGCGTAGCAAAGGTTAGGAACACCGGGGAGCTGTTTTTT.

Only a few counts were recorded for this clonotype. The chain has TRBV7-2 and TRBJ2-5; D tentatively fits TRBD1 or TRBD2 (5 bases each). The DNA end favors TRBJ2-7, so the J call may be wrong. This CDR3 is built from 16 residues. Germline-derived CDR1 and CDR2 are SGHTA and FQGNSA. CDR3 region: CASSLVVAGSPCEQYF. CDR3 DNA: TGTGCCAGCAGCTTAGTAGTGGCAGGGAGTCCCTGCGAGCAGTACTTC.